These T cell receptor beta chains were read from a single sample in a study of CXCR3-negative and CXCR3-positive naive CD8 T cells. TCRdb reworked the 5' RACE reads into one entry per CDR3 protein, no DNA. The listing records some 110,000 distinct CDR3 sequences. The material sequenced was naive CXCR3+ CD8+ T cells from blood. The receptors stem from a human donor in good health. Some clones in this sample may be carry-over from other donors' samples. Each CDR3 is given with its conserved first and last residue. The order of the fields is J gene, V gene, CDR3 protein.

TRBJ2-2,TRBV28,CASIRPDTGELFF
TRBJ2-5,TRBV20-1,CSANRQETQYF
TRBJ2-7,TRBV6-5,CASSYSRTYEQYF
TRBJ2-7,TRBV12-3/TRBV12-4,CASRGLAGDLEQYF
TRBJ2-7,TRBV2,CASSGSGTSGYEQYF
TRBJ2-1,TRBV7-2,CASSLGTAFQYYNEQFF
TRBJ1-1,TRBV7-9,CASSLTGLSGTEAFF
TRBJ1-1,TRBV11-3,CASSTRDRNTEAFF
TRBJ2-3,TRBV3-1,CASSPRGRETSTDTQYF
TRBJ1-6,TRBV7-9,CASSRENSPLHF
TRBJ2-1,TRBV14,CASSQLNRANEQFF
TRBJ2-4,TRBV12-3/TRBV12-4,CACSGDRVDIQYF
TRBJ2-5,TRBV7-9,CASSAGTASQETQYF
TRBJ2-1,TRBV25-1,CASSESTPGQGDNEQFF
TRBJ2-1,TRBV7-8,CASSLDGNYNEQFF